Listed here are 13 T cell receptor beta chains from one sample, sequenced in a study of vaccination and CD4 T cells after COVID-19. Cultured CD4+ T cell DNA was sequenced using the Oncomine TCR Beta short-read assay. TCRdb analysed the PCR reads with MiXCR anew, one entry per CDR3 protein. This table has 15,000 or so distinct CDR3 sequences, roughly 36% appearing once. As to treatment: roughly 10-day PBMC culture with coronavirus spike peptide pools or control peptides (ViraFEST assay). What these receptors recognize is not known. The sequencing input was cultured CD4+ T cells from blood. These receptors originate from a human donor with COVID-19.

The V call is TRBV2, the J call TRBJ2-5, with 9 bases aligning to TRBD1. Germline V lookup: CDR1 SNHLY, CDR2 FYNNEI. This CDR3 is built from 16 residues. Trimming took 3 bases from V and 5 from J; bases not matched to a gene: 10. The DNA of the CDR3 is TGTGCCAGCAGTGATCCGACAGGGGGGAGGTCGGAGACCCAGTACTTC. Its protein is CASSDPTGGRSETQYF.

This clonotype was counted a few times. The chain is built from TRBV20-1 and TRBJ1-5; a weak D match, TRBD1 (5 bases). V lost 5 bases and J 3 bases, leaving 20 bases between the germline ends. CDR3 size: 16 residues. CDR1 is DFQATT and CDR2 is SNEGSKA in the germline V gene (reference sequence). CDR3 protein: CSAGAVSGRANQPQHF. As DNA, the CDR3 is TGCAGTGCTGGGGCGGTCAGTGGCAGGGCCAATCAGCCCCAGCATTTT.

This clonotype was counted a few times. The chain joins TRBV2 to TRBJ2-1, with 10 bases identical to TRBD2. The CDR3 contains 13 residues. Germline assignment: CDR1 SNHLY and CDR2 FYNNEI. V shed 10 bases, J shed 4 bases, and the junction held 4 bases outside the gene matches. The CDR3 loop reads CATKRGGYNEQFF. The CDR3 nucleotides are TGTGCCACCAAGCGGGGGGGGTACAATGAGCAGTTCTTC.

This clonotype was detected once. The rearrangement links TRBV9 to TRBJ1-2; no definite D call. The germline V gene has CDR1 SGDLS and CDR2 YYNGEE. The CDR3 is 15 residues long. Trimming pared 4 bases from V and 2 bases from J, leaving 15 bases between. CDR3 region: CASSPRFGENYGYTF. CDR3 coding DNA: TGTGCCAGCAGCCCCCGTTTCGGGGAGAACTATGGCTACACCTTC.

This sequence joins TRBV6-1 and TRBJ1-4; possibly TRBD1 for D (5 bases). V lost 2 bases, J lost 10 bases, and 14 bases lay in between. From germline, CDR1 is MNHNS and CDR2 SASEGT. The CDR3 loop spans 14 amino acids. CDR3 in DNA: TGTGCCAGCAGTGAAAGAGCCGCCGGGGGAAAACTGTTTTTT. Protein sequence: CASSERAAGGKLFF.

This sequence joins TRBV19 and TRBJ2-7; no clear D. This CDR3 has 15 amino acids. Trimming stripped 5 bases from V and 3 bases from J, with 17 bases between. CDR1 LNHDA and CDR2 SQIVND come from the germline V gene (reference sequence). Written as DNA, the CDR3 is TGTGCCAGTAGTCCAAGGATTGGGGTGATCTACGAGCAGTACTTC. Translation gives CASSPRIGVIYEQYF.

The gene calls are TRBV2 and TRBJ1-4; D is unresolved. The CDR3 totals 17 residues. V was trimmed by 4 bases and J by 0 bases, leaving 15 bases between them. Germline-derived CDR1 and CDR2 are SNHLY and FYNNEI. The CDR3 loop reads CASSGLEVKATNEKLFF. The CDR3 nucleotides are TGTGCCAGCAGTGGTCTTGAGGTGAAGGCAACTAATGAAAAACTGTTTTTT.

The rearrangement uses TRBV28 and TRBJ1-2; D is undetermined. Germline CDR1 MDHEN, CDR2 SYDVKM. V was trimmed by 3 bases and J by 8 bases, leaving 22 bases between them. The CDR3 length is 16 residues. CDR3 nucleotide sequence: TGTGCCAGCAGTTTTTTTGACCCCCAGGTCAGAGGAGGCTACACCTTC. Protein: CASSFFDPQVRGGYTF.

V usage is TRBV11-2 and J usage is TRBJ2-7, with 8 bases identical to TRBD1. The CDR3 contains 14 residues. V lost 5 bases to trimming and J lost 7 bases; unmatched junction nucleotides: 10. In germline, CDR1 is SGHAT, CDR2 FQNNGV. For the CDR3, the DNA is TGTGCCAGCAGCCGCCGGACAGGGAAAGGTGAGCAGTACTTC. Protein: CASSRRTGKGEQYF.

This clonotype has a handful of counts. J is TRBJ2-2 and V is TRBV2, with D hard to call. CDR1 and CDR2 (germline): SNHLY, FYNNEI. The CDR3 length is 14 residues. With 3 bases removed from V and 5 bases from J, the gap between germline ends came to 10 bases. In DNA, the CDR3 is TGTGCCAGCAGTGAGGCCCGGAGAACCGGGGAGCTGTTTTTT. Translating it yields CASSEARRTGELFF.

The chain employs TRBV5-4 and TRBJ2-4; D might be TRBD2 (5 bases). Looked up from germline, CDR1 is SGHNT and CDR2 is YYREEE (reference sequence). This CDR3 has 12 residues. Trimming cost V 0 bases and J 9 bases, with 7 bases left between them. CDR3 DNA: TGTGCCAGCAGCTTGGATAGCGTCATTCAGTACTTC. Amino acid sequence: CASSLDSVIQYF.

This clonotype came up a few times. J is TRBJ1-5 and V is TRBV20-1; TRBD1 matches 8 bases. V lost 4 bases to trimming and J lost 5 bases; unmatched junction nucleotides: 7. From germline, CDR1 is DFQATT and CDR2 SNEGSKA (reference sequence). CDR3 length equals 14 residues. As DNA, the CDR3 is TGCAGTGCTATCGGAACAGGGGGTCATCAGCCCCAGCATTTT. Its translation: CSAIGTGGHQPQHF.

This clonotype was seen more than once but under ten times. The chain couples TRBV14 to TRBJ2-7; D tentatively fits TRBD1 or TRBD2 (5 bases each). Germline-derived CDR1 and CDR2 are SGHDN and FVKESK. The CDR3 is 16 residues long. Trimming stripped 4 bases from V and 3 bases from J, with 19 bases between. The CDR3 DNA reads as TGTGCCAGCAGCCGACCGGGACCTACTTTGGGCTACGAGCAGTACTTC. This translates into CASSRPGPTLGYEQYF.